Included here is one T cell receptor beta chain sequence, with context. Adults between about 18 and 89 years of age took part from about two dozen US areas. The CDR3 totals 19 residues. The germline gives CDR1 MNHEY, CDR2 SMNVEV (reference sequence). Germline trimming cut 4 bases from V and 4 bases from J; bases unmatched to any gene: 14. The data belong to a study of blood T cell repertoires in COVID-19. Study overall: The analysed material was cDNA or gDNA that came from T cells, B-cell-depleted T cells, or PBMCs.

Sequenced by immunoSEQ multiplex PCR; TCRdb stores in-frame clones only, minus some. The sample gives about 250,000 clones, approximately 90% of which show up once; approximately 9% is in the top ten. Sequencing was carried out using PBMCs or T cells enriched from blood (not recorded which). This TCR was recovered from a man aged 40-49 years who had recovered from COVID-19. This sequence joins TRBV27 and TRBJ1-6; TRBD1 matches 9 bases. The CDR3 nucleotides read TGTGCCAGCAGTTGCCTCGTCCGGGACAGGGCCCTATATAATTCACCCCTCCACTTT. Its protein product is CASSCLVRDRALYNSPLHF.